This TCR beta chain emerged from a study of early T cells in non-severe SARS-CoV-2 infection. Study observations and caveats: The study's VDJdb matching favored anti-spike CD8 responses and missed private and CD4 specificities.

TCRdb ran MiXCR on the 5' RACE reads and lists one entry per CDR3 protein. There are tens of thousands of distinct CDR3 sequences in the sample; more than 10% occur only once, and 4% to 5.5% lies in the top ten. CDR1 and CDR2 from the germline V gene are SGHAT and FQNNGV. The V gene lost 1 base and the J gene lost 4 bases, with 13 bases spanning the gap. CDR3 size: 15 residues. For this clonotype: Its antigen is unidentified.

The sequenced sample was whole blood. The V gene is TRBV11-2, the J gene TRBJ2-5, with D uncertain. The receptor was isolated from an adult who was a healthcare worker with PCR-confirmed SARS-CoV-2 infection or an uninfected control (not recorded which). The DNA of the CDR3 is TGTGCCAGCAGCTTAGCCGAGGCCTTGGGAGAGACCCAGTACTTC. Amino acids: CASSLAEALGETQYF.